Each of the 17 T cell receptor beta chains below was sequenced from the same sample in a study of graft-versus-host responses after intestinal transplantation (dated by TCRdb to the early 2020s). Library construction relied on the immunoSEQ multiplex PCR assay. TCRdb's version of the immuneACCESS table is confined to in-frame rearrangements and falls short of the full clone set. An unresolved V gene accounts for under half of the shortfall where checked; the remainder is of unknown origin. The sample profile shows several thousand clones; about 82% of them were found once. Roughly 10% of the sample comes from the top ten. To isolate intraepithelial and lamina propria lymphocytes from graft specimens, dithiothreitol, EDTA incubations and collagenase D digestion were used. The input for sequencing was ileum tissue, taken around 120 days after transplant. These receptors were obtained from a human patient who received an intestinal transplant, so some T cells may come from the graft donor.

V gene TRBV11-3 combines with J gene TRBJ2-7; no clear D. This CDR3 has 15 amino acids. Germline CDR1 and CDR2: SGHNT and YENEEA. Trimming left V 1 base short and J 3 bases short, with 13 bases between. This CDR3 reads CASSLAQASRYEQYF. The CDR3 coding sequence is TGTGCCAGCAGCTTAGCACAAGCTAGTCGCTACGAGCAGTACTTC.

The chain uses TRBV19 and TRBJ2-1; 10 nucleotides agree with TRBD1. The CDR3 runs to 14 residues. V dropped 9 bases and J dropped 7; count of bases not matched to a gene: 9. CDR1 and CDR2 from the germline V gene are LNHDA and SQIVND (reference sequence). The CDR3: CASRRDRGPNEQFF. CDR3 in DNA: TGTGCCAGCCGACGGGACAGGGGTCCGAATGAGCAGTTCTTC. The entire variable domain, with the rest obtained from reference TRBV19 and TRBJ2-1, is as follows: DGGITQSPKYLFRKEGQNVTLSCEQNLNHDAMYWYRQDPGQGLRLIYYSQIVNDFQKGDIAEGYSVSREKKESFPLTVTSAQKNPTAFYLCASRRDRGPNEQFFGPGTRLTVL.

This clone was seen only once. The rearrangement joins TRBV11-2 to TRBJ2-2; D remains unclear. The CDR3 covers 14 residues. The ends were cut back, 3 bases at V and 3 bases at J, with 8 bases in the middle. Germline V CDR1 and CDR2: SGHAT, FQNNGV. CDR3 in DNA: TGTGCCAGCAGCTTTCGCGATTACACCGGGGAGCTGTTTTTT. Translated, it gives CASSFRDYTGELFF.

The chain combines TRBV29-1 with TRBJ2-3, with 12 bases that match TRBD2. CDR3 length: 15 residues. Germline CDR1 reads SQVTM; CDR2 reads ANQGSEA. V gave up 5 bases and J gave up 2 bases; unmatched junction bases: 5. CDR3: CSVQGLAGNTDTQYF. DNA of the CDR3: TGCAGCGTTCAAGGACTAGCGGGGAACACAGATACGCAGTATTTT.

V usage is TRBV5-6 and J usage is TRBJ2-5, with 14 bases aligning to TRBD2. Germline CDR1 and CDR2: SGHDT and YYEEEE. V was pared by 4 bases and J by 1 base, with 9 bases of the junction left unmatched. The CDR3 extends over 18 amino acids. The CDR3 here is CASSAHPGLAGAQETQYF. The CDR3 nucleotides read TGTGCCAGCAGCGCCCACCCGGGACTAGCGGGAGCCCAAGAGACCCAGTACTTC.

This clone showed up just once. This chain joins TRBV7-9 and TRBJ1-3, with D possibly being TRBD1 (6 bases). V shed 5 bases and J shed 1 base, with 15 bases lying between them. CDR3 length: 16 residues. CDR1 and CDR2 (germline): SEHNR, FQNEAQ (reference sequence). The CDR3: CASSLGQPISGNTIYF. The CDR3 region has the DNA TGTGCCAGCAGCCTAGGACAGCCGATATCTGGAAACACCATATATTTT.

This clone was found a few times. CDR3 region: CASSWGYGYTF. DNA for the CDR3: TGTGCCAGCAGTTGGGGCTATGGCTACACCTTC. The J gene is TRBJ1-2, the V gene TRBV6-6, with D unresolved. There are 11 residues in the CDR3. Trimming shortened V by 4 bases and J by 4 bases, and 4 bases separated the two germline ends. The germline V gene has CDR1 MNHNY and CDR2 SVGAGI (reference sequence).

The rearrangement joins TRBV19 to TRBJ1-1, with 7 bases identical to TRBD1. The junction had 7 bases not matched to a gene; V was cut back by 6 bases and J by 3 bases. The V gene's germline CDR1 is LNHDA and CDR2 SQIVND (reference sequence). The CDR3 covers 14 residues. This CDR3 reads CASSRGRLDTEAFF. The CDR3 coding sequence is TGTGCCAGTAGCAGGGGGAGGTTGGACACTGAAGCTTTCTTT.

The V gene is TRBV4-1, the J gene TRBJ2-1; D is unclear. Germline assignment: CDR1 MGHRA and CDR2 YSYEKL. The CDR3 totals 13 residues. Deletions cut 4 bases from V and 3 bases from J, with 7 bases between. The CDR3 reads CASSPSSYNEQFF. The CDR3 region has the DNA TGCGCCAGCAGCCCCTCCAGCTACAATGAGCAGTTCTTC.

This chain uses TRBV9 with TRBJ2-3; D remains ambiguous. Germline V gene data show CDR1 as SGDLS and CDR2 as YYNGEE. The V and J ends lost 0 bases and 3 bases respectively, with 14 bases between them. CDR3 length equals 16 residues. CDR3 protein: CASSVGSALRTDTQYF. CDR3 DNA sequence: TGTGCCAGCAGCGTAGGGTCGGCCCTTAGGACAGATACGCAGTATTTT.

This sequence joins TRBV5-5 and TRBJ2-7; TRBD2 aligns across 11 bases. From germline, CDR1 is SGHKS and CDR2 YYEKEE (reference sequence). V shed 4 bases, J shed 4 bases, and the junction held 1 base outside the gene matches. This CDR3 contains 13 residues. The CDR3 reads CASSRTSGYEQYF. CDR3 coding DNA: TGTGCCAGCAGCCGGACTAGCGGGTACGAGCAGTACTTC.

This rearrangement joins TRBV5-4 to TRBJ1-1; a weak D match, TRBD1 (5 bases). This CDR3 comprises 14 residues. Per the germline V gene, CDR1 is SGHNT and CDR2 is YYREEE (reference sequence). V was shortened by 3 bases and J by 3 bases, with 12 bases between the two germline ends. The CDR3 here is CASSSLLGHTEAFF. The CDR3, as DNA: TGTGCCAGCAGCTCGCTATTGGGGCACACTGAAGCTTTCTTT.

The rearrangement links TRBV6-1 to TRBJ1-4, with no clear D. Germline loops: CDR1 MNHNS, CDR2 SASEGT. The V gene lost 4 bases and the J gene lost 0 bases, with 12 bases spanning the gap. The CDR3 is 16 residues long. CDR3 residues: CASSGGPYSTNEKLFF. The CDR3 DNA sequence: TGTGCCAGCAGTGGCGGACCTTACTCAACTAATGAAAAACTGTTTTTT.

The chain joins TRBV5-5 to TRBJ1-2; possible D gene TRBD1, 5 bases. Germline V gene sequence: CDR1 SGHKS, CDR2 YYEKEE (reference sequence). This CDR3 spans 13 amino acids. V lost 2 bases, J lost 4 bases, and 9 bases lay in between. The CDR3 region is CASSFQGFYGYTF. CDR3 bases: TGTGCCAGCAGCTTCCAGGGCTTCTATGGCTACACCTTC. The full variable domain, rest sourced from reference TRBV5-5 and TRBJ1-2, is DAGVTQSPTHLIKTRGQQVTLRCSPISGHKSVSWYQQVLGQGPQFIFQYYEKEERGRGNFPDRFSARQFPNYSSELNVNALLLGDSALYLCASSFQGFYGYTFGSGTRLTVV.

V and J are TRBV6-6 and TRBJ1-5, with 9 bases identical to TRBD1. CDR1 MNHNY and CDR2 SVGAGI come from the germline V gene (reference sequence). The trim removed 5 bases at V and 5 bases at J, leaving 7 bases unmatched. The CDR3 spans 15 residues. CDR3 coding DNA: TGTGCCAGCAGTAAACAGGGGGCGTACGATCAGCCCCAGCATTTT. Its protein product is CASSKQGAYDQPQHF.

CDR3 residues: CASSDYEQYF. In DNA form, the CDR3 reads TGCGCCAGCAGTGACTACGAGCAGTACTTC. The chain carries TRBV10-1 and TRBJ2-7; D gene unclear. This CDR3 has 10 residues. Germline CDR1 reads WNHNN; CDR2 reads SYGVQD (reference sequence). Trimming took off 3 bases at V and 3 bases at J, with 0 bases between the two ends.

The chain carries TRBV10-2 and TRBJ2-3; 10 nucleotides match TRBD2. In germline, CDR1 is WSHSY, CDR2 SAAADI. J lost 3 bases, V lost 2 bases, and 2 bases had no gene match. The CDR3 is made up of 15 amino acids. The CDR3 sequence is CASSEASGRTDTQYF. The DNA for the CDR3 is TGCGCCAGCAGTGAGGCTAGCGGGAGAACAGATACGCAGTATTTT.